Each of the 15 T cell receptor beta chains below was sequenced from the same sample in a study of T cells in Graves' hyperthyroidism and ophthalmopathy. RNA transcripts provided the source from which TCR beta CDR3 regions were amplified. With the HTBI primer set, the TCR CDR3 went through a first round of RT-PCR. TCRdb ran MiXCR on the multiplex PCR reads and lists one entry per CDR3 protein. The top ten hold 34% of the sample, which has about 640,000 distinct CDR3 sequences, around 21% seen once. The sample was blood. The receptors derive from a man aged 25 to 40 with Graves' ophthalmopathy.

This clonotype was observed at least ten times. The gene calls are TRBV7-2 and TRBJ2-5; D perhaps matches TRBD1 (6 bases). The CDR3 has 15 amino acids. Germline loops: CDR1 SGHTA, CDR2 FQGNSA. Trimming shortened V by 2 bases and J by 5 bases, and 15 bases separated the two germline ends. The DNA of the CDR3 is TGTGCCAGCAGCTTATCTCTGGGGGCAGTGGAGACCCAGTACTTC. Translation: CASSLSLGAVETQYF.

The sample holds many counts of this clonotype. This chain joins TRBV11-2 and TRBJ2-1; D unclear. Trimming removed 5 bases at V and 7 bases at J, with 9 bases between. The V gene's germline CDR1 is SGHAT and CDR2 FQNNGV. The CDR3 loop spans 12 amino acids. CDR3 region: CASSRTENEQFF. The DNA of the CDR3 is TGTGCCAGCAGCAGGACCGAGAATGAGCAGTTCTTC.

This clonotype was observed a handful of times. CDR3 residues: CASSSGIQYF. The CDR3 DNA is TGTGCCAGCAGTTCTGGCATTCAGTACTTC. The V and J genes are TRBV28 and TRBJ2-4, with D uncertain. Germline V gives CDR1 MDHEN, CDR2 SYDVKM. V was clipped by 4 bases and J by 9 bases, with 4 bases between them. This CDR3 is 10 amino acids long.

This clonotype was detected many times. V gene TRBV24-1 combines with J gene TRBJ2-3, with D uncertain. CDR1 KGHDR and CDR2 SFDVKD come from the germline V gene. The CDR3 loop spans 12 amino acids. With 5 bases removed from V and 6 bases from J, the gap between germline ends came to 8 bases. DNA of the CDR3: TGTGCCACCAGTGGACCATCCGATACGCAGTATTTT. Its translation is CATSGPSDTQYF.

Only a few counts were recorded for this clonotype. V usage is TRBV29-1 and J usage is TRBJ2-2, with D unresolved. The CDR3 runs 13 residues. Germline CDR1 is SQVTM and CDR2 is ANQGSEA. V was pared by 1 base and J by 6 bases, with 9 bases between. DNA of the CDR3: TGCAGCGTTGAAGGGCATCGATCCGGGGAGCTGTTTTTT. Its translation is CSVEGHRSGELFF.

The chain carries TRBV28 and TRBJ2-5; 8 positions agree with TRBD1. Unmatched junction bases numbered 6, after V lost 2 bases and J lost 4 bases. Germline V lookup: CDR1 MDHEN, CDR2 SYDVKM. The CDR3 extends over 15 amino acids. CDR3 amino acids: CASSLNRGIRETQYF. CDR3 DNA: TGTGCCAGCAGTTTAAACAGGGGGATTAGAGAGACCCAGTACTTC.

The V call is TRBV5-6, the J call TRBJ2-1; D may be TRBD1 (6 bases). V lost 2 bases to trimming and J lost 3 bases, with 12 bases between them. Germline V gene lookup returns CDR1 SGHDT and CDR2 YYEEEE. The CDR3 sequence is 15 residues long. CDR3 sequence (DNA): TGTGCCAGCAGCTTTGTTGGGGGCGGCTACAATGAGCAGTTCTTC. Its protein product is CASSFVGGGYNEQFF. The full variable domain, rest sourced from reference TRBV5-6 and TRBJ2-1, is DAGVTQSPTHLIKTRGQQVTLRCSPKSGHDTVSWYQQALGQGPQFIFQYYEEEERQRGNFPDRFSGHQFPNYSSELNVNALLLGDSALYLCASSFVGGGYNEQFFGPGTRLTVL.

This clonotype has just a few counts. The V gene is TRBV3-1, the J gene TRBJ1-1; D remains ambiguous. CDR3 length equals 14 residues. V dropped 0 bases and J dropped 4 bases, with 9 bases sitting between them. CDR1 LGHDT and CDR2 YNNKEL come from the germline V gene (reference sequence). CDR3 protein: CASSQDSGVTEAFF. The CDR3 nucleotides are TGTGCCAGCAGCCAAGACTCCGGGGTCACTGAAGCTTTCTTT.

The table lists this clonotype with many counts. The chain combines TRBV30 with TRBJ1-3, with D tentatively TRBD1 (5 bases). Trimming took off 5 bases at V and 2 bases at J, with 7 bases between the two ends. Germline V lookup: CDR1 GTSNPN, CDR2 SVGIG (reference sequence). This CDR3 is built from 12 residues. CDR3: CAWGTAGNTIYF. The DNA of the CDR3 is TGTGCCTGGGGGACCGCTGGAAACACCATATATTTT.

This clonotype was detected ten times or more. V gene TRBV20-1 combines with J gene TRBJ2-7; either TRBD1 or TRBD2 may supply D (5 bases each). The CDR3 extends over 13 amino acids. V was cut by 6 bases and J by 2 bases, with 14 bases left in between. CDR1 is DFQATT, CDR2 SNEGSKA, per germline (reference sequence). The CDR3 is CSAIAPGPYEQYF. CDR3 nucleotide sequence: TGCAGTGCCATAGCTCCGGGACCCTACGAGCAGTACTTC.

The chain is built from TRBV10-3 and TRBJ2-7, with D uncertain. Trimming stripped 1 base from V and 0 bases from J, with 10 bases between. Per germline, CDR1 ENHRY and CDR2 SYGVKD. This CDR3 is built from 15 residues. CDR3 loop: CAISELTPYSYEQYF. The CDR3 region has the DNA TGTGCCATCAGTGAGTTGACTCCATACTCCTACGAGCAGTACTTC.

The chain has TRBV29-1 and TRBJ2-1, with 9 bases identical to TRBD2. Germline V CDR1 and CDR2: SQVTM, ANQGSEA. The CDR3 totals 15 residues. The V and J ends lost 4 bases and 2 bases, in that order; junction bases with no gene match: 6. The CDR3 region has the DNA TGCAGCGTTGCCGTCACTAGCGGGCCCTACAATGAGCAGTTCTTC. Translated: CSVAVTSGPYNEQFF.

CDR3 protein: CASTTTGNYGYTF. The CDR3 nucleotides are TGTGCCAGCACAACTACAGGGAACTATGGCTACACCTTC. The rearrangement links TRBV12-3 or TRBV12-4 to TRBJ1-2; D is possibly TRBD1 (6 bases). This CDR3 has 13 amino acids. Trimming stripped 7 bases from V and 2 bases from J, with 11 bases between.

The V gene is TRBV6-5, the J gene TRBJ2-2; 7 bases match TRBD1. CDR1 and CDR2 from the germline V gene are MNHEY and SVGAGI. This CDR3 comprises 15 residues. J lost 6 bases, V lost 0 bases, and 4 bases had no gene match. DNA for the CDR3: TGTGCCAGCAGTTACTCAAATACAGGGGCCGGGGAGCTGTTTTTT. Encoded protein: CASSYSNTGAGELFF.

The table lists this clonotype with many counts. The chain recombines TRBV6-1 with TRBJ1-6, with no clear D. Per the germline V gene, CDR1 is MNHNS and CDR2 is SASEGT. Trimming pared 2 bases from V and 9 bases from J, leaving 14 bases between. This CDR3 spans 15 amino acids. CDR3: CASSELGQRTSPLHF. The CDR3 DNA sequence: TGTGCCAGCAGTGAACTTGGGCAGAGGACTTCACCCCTCCACTTT.